Listed below are T cell receptor beta chains from one sample, sequenced in a study of T-cell memory formation after mild COVID-19. TCRdb fed the 5' RACE reads into MiXCR, producing one record per CDR3 protein. The repertoire holds a few hundred thousand distinct CDR3 sequences, with 20% to 25% as singletons. The source material was PBMCs or a T cell subset sorted from them (not recorded which). These receptors were obtained from an adult woman who had mild COVID-19 (a few samples of this study predate the infection). Cell type and time point are not known. The conserved cysteine and the conserved F or W are not part of the CDR3 here. A clone size is listed for some rows: how often the clone was seen (once, few, many), or a class if it is expanded.

few,TRBV6-2/TRBV6-3,TRBJ2-7,ASSYRGFYEQY
many,TRBV11-2,TRBJ2-7,ASSPRLAVTGEQY
few,TRBV3-1,TRBJ2-7,ASSLGLTISYEQY
-,TRBV7-9,TRBJ2-3,ASSSDVVSTDTQY
few,TRBV24-1,TRBJ2-3,ATSVGLAGGSTDTQY
-,TRBV4-1,TRBJ2-7,ASSYTFGGPYEQY
few,TRBV29-1,TRBJ2-5,SAYRGQETQY
many,TRBV3-1,TRBJ2-3,ASSGGATDTQY
few,TRBV6-4,TRBJ1-5,ASSLTAYNQPQH
-,TRBV19,TRBJ2-3,ASQYRASTDTQY
-,TRBV30,TRBJ2-2,AWKVGDRNTGELF
few,TRBV5-1,TRBJ2-7,ASSFGDGTIYEQY
-,TRBV12-3/TRBV12-4,TRBJ2-2,ASLGLAGVAGELF
-,TRBV5-1,TRBJ2-2,ASSEGTSADTGELF
-,TRBV19,TRBJ2-2,ASSITGITGELF
-,TRBV20-1,TRBJ2-5,SALQGSEETQY
few,TRBV29-1,TRBJ2-3,SVEADTDTQY
-,TRBV2,TRBJ2-3,ASSEWLAGGEDTQY
-,TRBV12-3/TRBV12-4,TRBJ2-7,ASSPRYVVSYEQY
few,TRBV24-1,TRBJ2-2,ATPSEELF
-,TRBV7-9,TRBJ2-3,ASSHVVDTQY
few,TRBV12-3/TRBV12-4,TRBJ2-3,ASSTGLAESTDTQY
-,TRBV25-1,TRBJ1-2,ASSETDRAYGYT
-,TRBV7-9,TRBJ1-1,ASSLTGTRAF
-,TRBV5-1,TRBJ2-7,ASMESVAGLHYEQY
-,TRBV29-1,TRBJ2-3,SVDGGGGDTQY
few,TRBV7-2,TRBJ2-4,ASSATGMGTKNIQY
-,TRBV12-3/TRBV12-4,TRBJ1-3,ASSINTIY
once,TRBV29-1,TRBJ1-3,SVRDTSGNTIY
few,TRBV12-3/TRBV12-4,TRBJ1-4,ASSRRLGVGEKLF
-,TRBV15,TRBJ2-5,ATSLNLPGMTQY
few,TRBV12-3/TRBV12-4,TRBJ1-2,ASITRGASSGYT
-,TRBV12-3/TRBV12-4,TRBJ1-2,ASSFRQGVGGYT
few,TRBV30,TRBJ2-1,AWSITDPWDEQF
-,TRBV7-8,TRBJ1-5,ASSLSPGSGNQPQH
few,TRBV7-3,TRBJ2-3,ASSSVGGGALDTQY
few,TRBV11-3,TRBJ2-5,ASSPTGFGTQY
-,TRBV7-8,TRBJ1-2,ASSLAGGVGYGYT
-,TRBV7-2,TRBJ1-2,ASSLVVEANNGYT
-,TRBV11-2,TRBJ1-5,ASTLGPSGRSNQPQH
-,TRBV3-1,TRBJ1-2,ASSHGTGDAH
-,TRBV7-2,TRBJ1-5,ASSSHGVSNQPQH
-,TRBV7-2,TRBJ2-5,ASSSSGHQETQY
-,TRBV11-2,TRBJ2-1,ASSPGGGILNEQF
-,TRBV15,TRBJ2-5,ATSSDRGGETQY
many,TRBV7-2,TRBJ2-3,ASSLAPLAGGRTDTQY
-,TRBV7-9,TRBJ2-2,ASSSRGSDTGELF
-,TRBV5-1,TRBJ1-1,ASSLAQPGAALEAF
few,TRBV19,TRBJ2-7,ASSTQGGNYEQY
-,TRBV3-1,TRBJ1-1,ASSQDSPSRTEAF
-,TRBV7-9,TRBJ2-1,ASSLSPRTSGSYNEQF
many,TRBV4-3,TRBJ2-7,ASSQHSHLGGEQY
-,TRBV7-3,TRBJ2-1,ASSLRAGVGNEQF
-,TRBV5-1,TRBJ2-2,ASSLDGQGAIFGNTGELF
-,TRBV7-2,TRBJ2-1,ASRPTGGTYNEQF